This T cell receptor beta chain was sequenced for a study of metastatic and nonmetastatic thyroid tumors. Study-wide background: Repertoire comparison spanned blood and tumor or nodule tissue of malignant and benign thyroid patients.

Study-level results: A significant increase in TCR beta diversity was reportedly seen in malignant thyroid tumors relative to benign nodules, in blood and tumor.

This CDR3 region has 14 residues. Deletions cut 1 base from V and 2 bases from J, with 10 bases between. Germline loops: CDR1 SGHRS, CDR2 YFSETQ. This clone was observed many times. What it recognizes is unknown. No patient received treatment before thyroid surgery. Per the authors' pipeline: Differences in CDR3 between clinicopathological groups were drawn on to build a classifier intended to discriminate distant-metastatic papillary thyroid cancer patients. Through MiXCR, TCRdb re-clonotyped the PCR reads. These V and J calls originate from TCRdb's pipeline instead of the authors' own analysis. This table has about 39,000 clones, over 15% appearing once.

This TCR derives from a female donor with papillary thyroid cancer or a benign thyroid nodule (not recorded which). Some clones in this sample may be carry-over from other donors' samples. Sequenced sample: tumor tissue. The chain has TRBV5-1 and TRBJ2-7; D perhaps matches TRBD1 (6 bases). This CDR3 is CASSLSGATYEQYF. The CDR3 nucleotides are TGCGCCAGCAGCTTGTCAGGGGCTACCTACGAGCAGTACTTC.